This T cell receptor beta chain originates from a study of regulatory T cells in long-lasting Graves disease. Sequencing libraries for TCR beta were prepared with iRepertoire HTBI primers and Arm-PCR of CDR3 regions. TCRdb ran MiXCR on the multiplex PCR reads and lists one entry per CDR3 protein. The sample includes approximately 470,000 distinct CDR3 sequences, roughly 16% of them seen just once. Germline loops: CDR1 DFQATT, CDR2 SNEGSKA (reference sequence). V lost 5 bases, J lost 2 bases, and 12 bases lay in between. The CDR3 contains 14 residues. Time point here: newly diagnosed GD, antithyroid drugs for less than 3 months. Researchers made the TCR library from RNA that was extracted from PBMCs. This clonotype turned up a few times. The same specimen was also included in a second study, on T cells in Graves' hyperthyroidism and ophthalmopathy. That work contributes: Most thyroid clonotypes that were expanded above 0.001 also turned up in blood.

The starting material was peripheral blood mononuclear cells (PBMCs), obtained at new diagnosis, from a patient treated with antithyroid drugs. This receptor was identified in a middle-aged man with Graves disease. The V gene is TRBV20-1, the J gene TRBJ1-4; tentative D call: TRBD1 (6 bases). The CDR3 spells CSADYRETNEKLFF. The CDR3 bases are TGCAGTGCTGACTACAGGGAGACTAATGAAAAACTGTTTTTT.